The sequence of this T cell receptor beta chain was determined in a study of blood T cell repertoires in COVID-19. Overall study context: Acute-phase and convalescent COVID-19 samples originated in the United States, Italy and Spain.

Methods used by the authors: Reference gene primer amplification gave nucleated cell count estimates. Data came from immunoSEQ multiplex PCR; TCRdb stores just in-frame clones and leaves some out. The V and J calls and clone size come from that table; D and trimming were worked out from the DNA. The table shows 80,000 to 100,000 clones, with over 85% occurring only once. CDR3 length equals 14 residues. The V and J ends lost 1 base and 8 bases respectively, with 15 bases between them. Germline loops: CDR1 SGDLS, CDR2 YYNGEE. The TCR was taken from a human donor with COVID-19, enrolled during active disease. The donor label of this sample is uncertain. The sample was peripheral blood. The chain recombines TRBV9 with TRBJ1-2, with D unclear. For the CDR3, the DNA is TGTGCCAGCAGCGTATCGGCCACACTATGGGGCTACACCTTC. Translated, it gives CASSVSATLWGYTF.